The sequence of this T cell receptor beta chain was determined in a study of Graves' ophthalmopathy and Graves' hyperthyroidism. This clonotype was seen a handful of times. Its antigen is unknown. Overall study findings and caveats: Built on 13 signatures, a model told ophthalmopathy apart from stable hyperthyroidism with about 91% sensitivity and almost 84% specificity.

RNA transcripts yielded amplified TCR beta CDR3 regions. Investigators did first-round RT-PCR with HTBI primers, then second-round multiplex PCR. TCRdb passed the multiplex PCR reads through MiXCR, listing each CDR3 protein once. The sample holds 500,000 to 700,000 distinct CDR3 sequences, just under 40% seen once. Germline V lookup: CDR1 WNHNN, CDR2 SYGVQD (reference sequence). The CDR3 covers 14 residues. V lost 3 bases, J lost 2 bases, and 4 bases stayed unmatched. The sample consisted of peripheral blood or thyroid tissue (not recorded which). This clonotype was obtained from an adult man with Graves' hyperthyroidism. This sequence joins TRBV10-1 and TRBJ2-7, with 7 bases aligning to TRBD1. The CDR3 DNA reads as TGCGCCAGCAGTGAACAGGGGAAAACCTACGAGCAGTACTTC. Translating it yields CASSEQGKTYEQYF.